Listed here are 20 T cell receptor beta chains from one sample, sequenced in a study of T-cell reconstitution after alpha-beta-depleted transplantation in children. This sample's TCRbeta library carried unique molecular identifier barcodes. TCRdb redid the calling of the PCR reads with MiXCR, one entry per CDR3 protein. The sample includes around 490,000 distinct CDR3 sequences, around 10% seen only once; the top ten take roughly 15%. The source was PBMCs, mostly from graft donor cells, collected 180 days after TCRalphabeta/CD19-depleted stem cell transplant. Receptor source: a female patient aged 2-9 years who had a stem cell transplant for aplastic anemia, so the T cells may come from the graft donor.

In its sample, this clonotype was seen a few times. The rearrangement uses TRBV9 and TRBJ2-7; perhaps TRBD2 as D (6 bases). Trimming pared 1 base from V and 7 bases from J, leaving 18 bases between. The CDR3 length is 15 residues. CDR1 is SGDLS and CDR2 is YYNGEE in the germline V gene. CDR3 bases: TGTGCCAGCAGCGTAACGACGGGAGCGGCGGTAGAGCAGTACTTC. Encoded protein: CASSVTTGAAVEQYF. Drawing the rest from reference TRBV9 and TRBJ2-7, the complete variable domain is DSGVTQTPKHLITATGQRVTLRCSPRSGDLSVYWYQQSLDQGLQFLIQYYNGEERAKGNILERFSAQQFPDLHSELNLSSLELGDSALYFCASSVTTGAAVEQYFGPGTRLTVT.

DNA for the CDR3: TGTGCCAGCAGCTTCCCCTCGCAGGGGACTAGCGGGAGCAAGGGATACAATGAGCAGTTCTTC. It yields the protein CASSFPSQGTSGSKGYNEQFF. The chain uses TRBV11-2 and TRBJ2-1, with 14 bases matching TRBD2. V lost 3 bases and J lost 4; bases outside the gene matches: 17. The germline V gene encodes CDR1 SGHAT and CDR2 FQNNGV. The CDR3 covers 21 residues.

The table lists this clonotype with a few counts. The gene calls are TRBV6-2 or TRBV6-3 and TRBJ1-1; 9 bases match TRBD1. The CDR3 spans 14 residues. The germline V gene has CDR1 MNHEY and CDR2 SVGEGT. Losses at the gene ends were 6 bases for V and 7 bases for J; bases not matched to a gene: 9. CDR3 loop: CASSLTGGEVEAFF. DNA for the CDR3: TGTGCCAGCAGCCTAACAGGGGGCGAAGTTGAAGCTTTCTTT.

V usage is TRBV5-1 and J usage is TRBJ1-1; TRBD1 is a possible D gene (5 bases). CDR1 is SGHRS, CDR2 YFSETQ, per germline. The CDR3 extends over 14 amino acids. The germline V and J ends were trimmed by 3 bases and 4 bases, with 13 bases remaining between them. The CDR3 coding sequence is TGCGCCAGCAGCTCGCTATTGGGGGGCACTGAAGCTTTCTTT. Amino acid sequence: CASSSLLGGTEAFF.

The chain joins TRBV14 to TRBJ2-3; D not resolved. Deletions cut 2 bases from V and 1 base from J, with 7 bases between. This CDR3 has 14 amino acids. Germline V lookup: CDR1 SGHDN, CDR2 FVKESK. In nucleotides, the CDR3 is TGTGCCAGCAGCCAACTTGAGGGCACAGATACGCAGTATTTT. This codes for CASSQLEGTDTQYF.

This rearrangement joins TRBV19 to TRBJ1-2; 7 bases fit TRBD1. The germline gives CDR1 LNHDA, CDR2 SQIVND (reference sequence). The length of the CDR3 is 14 residues. The junction had 9 bases not matched to a gene; V was cut back by 6 bases and J by 5 bases. Written as DNA, the CDR3 is TGTGCCAGTAGACCCGGACAGGTTGGATATGGCTACACCTTC. Translating gives CASRPGQVGYGYTF.

At least ten counts were recorded for this clonotype. V is TRBV7-7 and J is TRBJ2-2; a weak D match, TRBD2 (7 bases). Germline values: CDR1 SSHAT, CDR2 FNYEAQ (reference sequence). V lost 6 bases and J 8 bases, leaving 22 bases between the germline ends. The CDR3 length is 16 residues. CDR3 in DNA: TGTGCCAGCAGTCGGAGGGGGGGTCCAACCACGGGGGAGCTGTTTTTT. It is translated as CASSRRGGPTTGELFF.

In its sample, this clonotype was seen a few times. The chain links TRBV6-1 to TRBJ2-2; TRBD1 agrees at 8 bases. The germline gives CDR1 MNHNS, CDR2 SASEGT. V was clipped by 6 bases and J by 7 bases; unmatched bases: 10. The CDR3 length is 15 residues. The CDR3 DNA sequence: TGTGCCAGCAGGTCCCAGGGGGCGGTTGGCGGGGAGCTGTTTTTT. Amino acid sequence: CASRSQGAVGGELFF.

A few counts support this clonotype. The chain uses TRBV5-1 and TRBJ2-5; TRBD1 might be the D (5 bases). V was shortened by 5 bases and J by 3 bases, with 11 bases between the two germline ends. The germline gives CDR1 SGHRS, CDR2 YFSETQ. This CDR3 contains 13 residues. The CDR3 coding sequence is TGCGCCAGCAGGATCGGCAGGGAAGAGACCCAGTACTTC. As protein: CASRIGREETQYF. The full variable domain, completed using reference TRBV5-1 and TRBJ2-5, is KAGVTQTPRYLIKTRGQQVTLSCSPISGHRSVSWYQQTPGQGLQFLFEYFSETQRNKGNFPGRFSGRQFSNSRSEMNVSTLELGDSALYLCASRIGREETQYFGPGTRLLVL.

There are many counts of this clonotype. This chain joins TRBV29-1 and TRBJ2-1, with TRBD2 matching over 9 bases. From germline, CDR1 is SQVTM and CDR2 ANQGSEA. Trimming cost V 5 bases and J 6 bases; bases outside gene matches: 14. CDR3 length equals 16 residues. CDR3 nucleotide sequence: TGCAGCGTTTGGTGGATGGAACTAGCGGGTGGCAATGAGCAGTTCTTC. Its protein product is CSVWWMELAGGNEQFF.

This chain uses TRBV12-3 or TRBV12-4 with TRBJ1-2; D might be TRBD1 (5 bases). V dropped 5 bases and J dropped 5 bases, with 15 bases sitting between them. The CDR3 spans 14 residues. The CDR3 DNA is TGTGCCAGCAGTCCCCCCGGGGGTTTGTATGGCTACACCTTC. This gives the protein CASSPPGGLYGYTF.

The chain employs TRBV12-3 or TRBV12-4 and TRBJ2-1; no clear D gene. The CDR3 extends over 14 amino acids. V was shortened by 5 bases and J by 6 bases, with 14 bases between the two germline ends. CDR3 in amino acids: CASSPRIRRNEQFF. CDR3 nucleotide sequence: TGTGCCAGCAGTCCCAGGATCCGGCGCAATGAGCAGTTCTTC.

This clonotype came up a few times. V usage is TRBV7-9 and J usage is TRBJ2-3, with D unresolved. This CDR3 region has 16 residues. CDR1 SEHNR and CDR2 FQNEAQ come from the germline V gene (reference sequence). Trimming left V 5 bases short and J 0 bases short, with 15 bases between. The chain's CDR3 is CASSRTLIGSTDTQYF. CDR3 nucleotide sequence: TGTGCCAGCAGCCGCACCCTAATAGGGAGCACAGATACGCAGTATTTT.

This clonotype was counted between two and nine times. This chain connects TRBV30 to TRBJ2-3; perhaps TRBD2 as D (6 bases). Trimming shortened V by 1 base and J by 1 base, and 6 bases separated the two germline ends. The CDR3 runs to 13 residues. Germline CDR1 and CDR2: GTSNPN and SVGIG (reference sequence). The CDR3 region has the DNA TGTGCCTGGAGTGGACTAGGCACAGATACGCAGTATTTT. Protein: CAWSGLGTDTQYF. The variable domain in full, completed from reference TRBV30 and TRBJ2-3, reads SQTIHQWPATLVQPVGSPLSLECTVEGTSNPNLYWYRQAAGRGLQLLFYSVGIGQISSEVPQNLSASRPQDRQFILSSKKLLLSDSGFYLCAWSGLGTDTQYFGPGTRLTVL.

The chain is built from TRBV7-2 and TRBJ2-1; 11 bases fit TRBD1. V shed 0 bases and J 7 bases; nucleotides not matched to a gene: 5. Germline V gene sequence: CDR1 SGHTA, CDR2 FQGNSA. This CDR3 is 16 amino acids long. The CDR3 here is CASSLAGTGGMNEQFF. CDR3 DNA sequence: TGTGCCAGCAGCTTAGCCGGGACAGGGGGTATGAATGAGCAGTTCTTC.

The chain couples TRBV9 to TRBJ1-1; D gene ambiguous. Trimming left V 3 bases short and J 1 base short, with 16 bases between. This CDR3 is built from 16 residues. Germline-derived CDR1 and CDR2 are SGDLS and YYNGEE. CDR3 amino acids: CASSALERAGNTEAFF. The CDR3 DNA reads as TGTGCCAGCAGCGCGCTCGAAAGGGCAGGGAACACTGAAGCTTTCTTT.

The sample holds a few counts of this clonotype. The CDR3: CASSSSSLTSGARETQYF. In DNA form, the CDR3 reads TGTGCCAGCAGTTCTTCTTCTTTGACTAGCGGGGCCAGAGAGACCCAGTACTTC. The chain employs TRBV12-3 or TRBV12-4 and TRBJ2-5; 11 bases are shared with TRBD2. The junction had 14 bases not matched to a gene; V was cut back by 4 bases and J by 4 bases. This CDR3 region has 18 residues.

This clonotype was observed many times. The chain joins TRBV5-1 to TRBJ2-3; 13 positions match TRBD2. Germline trimming cut 4 bases from V and 7 bases from J; bases unmatched to any gene: 9. Germline loops: CDR1 SGHRS, CDR2 YFSETQ. This CDR3 is built from 16 residues. The CDR3 region is CASSITGTSGTYTQYF. The CDR3 bases are TGCGCCAGCAGCATTACCGGGACTAGCGGGACTTATACGCAGTATTTT.

There are a few counts of this clonotype. The chain couples TRBV7-2 to TRBJ1-3; possible D gene TRBD1, 5 bases. This CDR3 contains 15 residues. CDR1 SGHTA and CDR2 FQGNSA come from the germline V gene. Trimming removed 0 bases at V and 0 bases at J, with 6 bases between. CDR3 sequence (DNA): TGTGCCAGCAGCTTAGCGGACACCTCTGGAAACACCATATATTTT. Protein product: CASSLADTSGNTIYF.

This clonotype was observed a few times. V gene TRBV6-2 or TRBV6-3 combines with J gene TRBJ1-5, with D possibly being TRBD1 (6 bases). The germline CDR1 and CDR2 sequences are MNHEY and SVGEGT. The ends were cut back, 0 bases at V and 2 bases at J, with 8 bases in the middle. There are 15 residues in the CDR3. As DNA, the CDR3 is TGTGCCAGCAGTTACTCCCGACAGGGCAATCAGCCCCAGCATTTT. Its translation is CASSYSRQGNQPQHF.